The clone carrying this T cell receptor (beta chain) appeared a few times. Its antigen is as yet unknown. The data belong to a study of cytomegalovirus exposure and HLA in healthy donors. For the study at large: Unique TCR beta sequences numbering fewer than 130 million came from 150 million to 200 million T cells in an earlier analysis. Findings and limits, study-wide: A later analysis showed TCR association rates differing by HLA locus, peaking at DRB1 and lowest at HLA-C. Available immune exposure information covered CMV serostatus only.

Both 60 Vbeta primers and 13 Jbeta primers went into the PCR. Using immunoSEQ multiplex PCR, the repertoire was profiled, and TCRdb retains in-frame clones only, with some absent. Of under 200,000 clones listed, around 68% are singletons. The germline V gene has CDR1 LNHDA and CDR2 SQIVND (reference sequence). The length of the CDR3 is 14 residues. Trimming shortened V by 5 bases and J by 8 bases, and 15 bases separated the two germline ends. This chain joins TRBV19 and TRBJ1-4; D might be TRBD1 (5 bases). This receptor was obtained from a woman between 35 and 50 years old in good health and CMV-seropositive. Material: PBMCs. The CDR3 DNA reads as TGTGCCAGTAGTTCGGGTAGGGGCGGAGAAAAACTGTTTTTT. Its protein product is CASSSGRGGEKLFF.